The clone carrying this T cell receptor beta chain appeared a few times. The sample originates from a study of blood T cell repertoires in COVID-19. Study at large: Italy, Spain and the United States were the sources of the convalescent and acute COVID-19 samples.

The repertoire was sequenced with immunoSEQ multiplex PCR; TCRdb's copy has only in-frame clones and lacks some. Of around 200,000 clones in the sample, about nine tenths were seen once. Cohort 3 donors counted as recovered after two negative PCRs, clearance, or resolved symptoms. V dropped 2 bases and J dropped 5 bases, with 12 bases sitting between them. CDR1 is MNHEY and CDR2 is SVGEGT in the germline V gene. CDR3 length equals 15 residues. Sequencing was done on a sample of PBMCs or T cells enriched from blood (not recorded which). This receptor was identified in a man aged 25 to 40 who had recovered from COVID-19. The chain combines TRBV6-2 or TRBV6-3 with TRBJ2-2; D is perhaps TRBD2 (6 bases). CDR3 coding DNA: TGTGCCAGCAGTTACAGGGAGGTGGGGACCGGGGAGCTGTTTTTT. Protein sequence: CASSYREVGTGELFF.